This T cell receptor (beta chain) was recovered during a study of T cells expressing NK-cell markers. About the research overall: HCMV serostatus: seven of eight sequenced donors positive, one negative.

General observations from the study: Four donors likewise had their CD3+CD56-NKG2C+ fraction led by these clonotypes. It was still unclear whether expanded NKG2C+ T cell clones were HCMV specific.

The CDR3 contains 13 residues. Germline lookup yields CDR1 SEHNR and CDR2 FQNEAQ (reference sequence). Turning to this clonotype: What it binds is not known.

As the method of synthesis, 5'RACE template switching with UMIs yielded TCR beta cDNA. TCRdb re-called the 5' RACE reads and shows each CDR3 protein once, DNA omitted. The listing records about 380,000 distinct CDR3 sequences. V gene TRBV7-9 combines with J gene TRBJ2-3; TCRdb's D call, TRBD1, is unchecked because there is no DNA. The TCR sequence derives from a man aged 18 to 69 in good health. Sequencing used blood T cells: a sorted CD56 or NKG2C T cell subset, CD4+ or CD8+ T cells, or bulk PBMC T cells (not recorded which). The CDR3 sequence: CASSGGGVDTQYF.